The entry below gives a single TCR beta chain sequence along with its context. Its cognate antigen has yet to be identified. No base qualities exist here, and no much larger clone lies one base off it. The sample has other DNA sequences that encode this CDR3 too. From the germline V gene, CDR1 is ENHRY and CDR2 is SYGVKD. The CDR3 sequence holds 15 residues, the cysteine and phenylalanine included. Only CDR3 DNA is held: 45 bases, read in frame from base 1. Trimming leaves V shorter by 6 bases and J shorter by 7 bases, with the junction holding 4 bases beyond the gene matches. TCR CDR3 regions were amplified from genomic DNA by multiplex PCR using the deep immunoSEQ assay. Extracted genomic DNA from each cell subset was spread evenly across all wells of several immunoSEQ 96-well plates, with each plate serving as a replicate. For sorted subsets, each replicate PCR was loaded with approximately 200 ng genomic DNA, equivalent to 32,000 or so T cell genomes. Purified libraries were quantified with a Qubit 3.0 fluorometer, sized on a Bioanalyzer 2100, and re-quantified with the KAPA Library Quantification kit. Each immunoSEQ 96-well plate was sequenced on its own single-read 150-cycle Illumina NextSeq 550 flow cell. The published analysis was carried out like this. Because the immunoSEQ output included only junctional sequences and no quality scores, the filtering could not be the same as the filtering used for full-length reads. To assign V/J genes and CDR3, sequences were annotated against IMGT germline references using PyIR, a Python wrapper for IgBLAST v1.9. Any read was removed if the V/J assignment was weak (E-value above 1e-6), the CDR3 was missing, or the read contained stop codons, out-of-frame junctions, or ambiguous translated residues. V3J clonotypes were defined as sequences sharing the same inferred V gene, J gene, and CDR3 amino acid sequence. Percentage overlap between repertoires was computed as shared unique clonotypes divided by the size of the smaller repertoire. Repertoire richness was assessed with RTK rarefaction, the Chao1 estimator, and Recon v2.1 estimates of unobserved clonotypes. Generation probabilities for all TCRbeta clonotypes obtained by the gDNA method from several donors were computed using OLGA. The clones in this table, taken by TCRdb from immuneACCESS, are in-frame only. Not every clone is retained; where verified, under half of the shortfall comes from an unresolved V gene, and the cause of the rest is unknown. The DNA was the basis for D and trimming; V, J and clone size are from that table. The sample records more than 2 million clones, almost 96% of which are singletons. Roughly 0.13% of the sample belongs to the ten largest clones.

The data originate from a study of shared clonotypes between healthy human individuals (dated by TCRdb to between 2020 and 2021). Background on the whole study: A couple of women and a few men aged 18 to 49 years were included in the cohort. For each donor, CD4 naive and CD4 memory were each given three plates, CD8 naive was given two plates, and CD8 memory was given one plate. Leukapheresis yielded between about 0.9 and 8.9 billion PBMCs per donor. To estimate repertoire size and how much clonotype sharing occurs between individuals, the study deeply sequenced the blood TCR repertoires of about 5 healthy adults. Libraries were prepared and TCR repertoires were sequenced by different laboratories using diverse techniques, in order to increase sequencing depth and limit assay-specific biases. The research as a whole found: Estimated clonotype richness was generally larger for naive than for memory subsets. Compared with non-shared clonotypes, the clonotypes found in all four sorted-subset donors had higher generation probabilities. Based on pairwise subsampling, the degree of clonotype sharing among donors was expected to be affected by sequencing depth. When a few donors were compared, the shared fraction of clonotypes was about 5.2% for naive CD4, about 4% for naive CD8, roughly 2.5% for memory CD4, and approximately 0.4% for memory CD8. Sampling was restricted to blood, and TCR repertoires in tissue are likely to differ from TCR repertoires in blood. Because the study included a small number of donors, the genetic and exposure-history diversity represented was limited. Even with the large sequencing depth, rarefaction of the sorted-subset datasets indicated that sequencing was incomplete.

Healthy HIV-negative adults with no recently reported acute infections or vaccinations were included as donors. Every donor was a Caucasian adult living in Nashville, Tennessee, USA. CD4+ T cells were enriched by magnetic negative selection, after which naive cells were positively selected on CD45RA and the negative fraction was taken as the memory subset. After blood collection by leukapheresis, PBMCs were isolated using Ficoll-Histopaque density gradient centrifugation and then cryopreserved in the vapor phase of liquid nitrogen. Analytical flow cytometry was used to check the purity and quantity of each magnetically sorted T cell population. From each sorted fraction, genomic DNA was isolated and quantified by UV absorbance on a Nanodrop 2000c.

Sequenced input: naive CD4+ T cells sorted from blood. The cell subset or site tag for this specimen amounts to: CD45RA+ positively selected. The receptor was derived from a man aged 18-30 years in good health. Here the chain combines TRBV10-3 and TRBJ2-1; 15 junctional bases match TRBD2. The DNA sequence follows: TGTGCCATCAGCTCGGGACTAGCGGGAGGTAATGAGCAGTTCTTC. The resulting protein is CAISSGLAGGNEQFF.